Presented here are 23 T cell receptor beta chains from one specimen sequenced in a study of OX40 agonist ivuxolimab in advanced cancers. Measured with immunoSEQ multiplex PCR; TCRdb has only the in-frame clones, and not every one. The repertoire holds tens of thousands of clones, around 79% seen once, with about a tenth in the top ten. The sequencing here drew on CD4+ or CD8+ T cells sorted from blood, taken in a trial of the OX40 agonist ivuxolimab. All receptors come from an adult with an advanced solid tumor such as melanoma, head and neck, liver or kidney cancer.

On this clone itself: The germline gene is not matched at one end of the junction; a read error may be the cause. As DNA, the CDR3 is TGCGCCAGCAGCCAAGAGGCGGGAGCCAGGGTGACCTACGGGCAGTACTTC. It specifies CASSQEAGARVTYGQYF. The chain links TRBV4-3 to TRBJ2-7; 7 nucleotides line up with TRBD2. From germline, CDR1 is LGHNA and CDR2 YSLEER. This CDR3 is 17 amino acids long.

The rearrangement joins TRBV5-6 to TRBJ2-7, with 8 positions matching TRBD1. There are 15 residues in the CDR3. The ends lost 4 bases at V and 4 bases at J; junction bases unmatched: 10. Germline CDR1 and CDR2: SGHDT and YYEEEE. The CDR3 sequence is CASSPERTGRYEQYF. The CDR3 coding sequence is TGTGCCAGCAGCCCGGAAAGGACAGGGAGGTACGAGCAGTACTTC.

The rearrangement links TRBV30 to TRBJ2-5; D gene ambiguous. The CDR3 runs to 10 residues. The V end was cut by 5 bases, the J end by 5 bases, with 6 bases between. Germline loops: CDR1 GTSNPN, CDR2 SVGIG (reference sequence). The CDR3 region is CAWASETQYF. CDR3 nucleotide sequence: TGTGCCTGGGCAAGTGAGACCCAGTACTTC.

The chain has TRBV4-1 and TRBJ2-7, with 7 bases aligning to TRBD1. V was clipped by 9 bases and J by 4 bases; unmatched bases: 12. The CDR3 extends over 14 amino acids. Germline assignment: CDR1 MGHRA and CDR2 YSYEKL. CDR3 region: CASGNRGKGYEQYF. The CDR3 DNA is TGCGCCAGTGGCAACAGGGGCAAGGGGTACGAGCAGTACTTC.

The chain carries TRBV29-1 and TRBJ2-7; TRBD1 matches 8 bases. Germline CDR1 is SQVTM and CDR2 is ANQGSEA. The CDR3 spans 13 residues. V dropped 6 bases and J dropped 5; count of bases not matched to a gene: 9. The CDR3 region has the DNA TGCAGCGTCCTAAGACAGGGGTCCCACGAGCAGTACTTC. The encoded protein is CSVLRQGSHEQYF.

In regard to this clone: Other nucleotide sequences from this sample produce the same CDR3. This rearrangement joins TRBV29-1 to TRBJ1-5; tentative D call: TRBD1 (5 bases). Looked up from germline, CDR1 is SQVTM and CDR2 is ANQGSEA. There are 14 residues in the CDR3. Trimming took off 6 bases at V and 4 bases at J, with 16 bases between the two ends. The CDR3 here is CSVRAGPGNQPQHF. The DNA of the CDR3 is TGCAGCGTCCGCGCGGGACCAGGGAATCAGCCCCAGCATTTT.

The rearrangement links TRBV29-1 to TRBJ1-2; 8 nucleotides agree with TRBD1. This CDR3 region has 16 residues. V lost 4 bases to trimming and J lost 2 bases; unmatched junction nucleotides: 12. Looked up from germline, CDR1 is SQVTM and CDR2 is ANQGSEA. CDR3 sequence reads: CSVAYTTDRENYGYTF. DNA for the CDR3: TGCAGCGTTGCCTACACCACGGACAGGGAGAACTATGGCTACACCTTC.

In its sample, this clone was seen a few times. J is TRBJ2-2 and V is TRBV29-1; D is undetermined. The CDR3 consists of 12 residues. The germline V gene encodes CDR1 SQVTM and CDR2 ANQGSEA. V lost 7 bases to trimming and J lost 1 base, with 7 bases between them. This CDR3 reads CSGKRNTGELFF. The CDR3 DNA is TGCAGCGGGAAAAGGAACACCGGGGAGCTGTTTTTT.

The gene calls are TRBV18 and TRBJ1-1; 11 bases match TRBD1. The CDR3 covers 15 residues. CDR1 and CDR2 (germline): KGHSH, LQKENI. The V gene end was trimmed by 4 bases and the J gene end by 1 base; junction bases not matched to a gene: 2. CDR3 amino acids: CASSLGTGGNTEAFF. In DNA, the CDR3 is TGTGCCAGCTCACTTGGGACAGGGGGGAACACTGAAGCTTTCTTT.

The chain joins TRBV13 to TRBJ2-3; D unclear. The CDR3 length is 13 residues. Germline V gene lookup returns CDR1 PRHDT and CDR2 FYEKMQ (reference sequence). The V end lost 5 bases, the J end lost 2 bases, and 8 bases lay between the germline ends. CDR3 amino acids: CASSPRYTDTQYF. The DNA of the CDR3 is TGTGCCAGCAGCCCTAGATACACAGATACGCAGTATTTT.

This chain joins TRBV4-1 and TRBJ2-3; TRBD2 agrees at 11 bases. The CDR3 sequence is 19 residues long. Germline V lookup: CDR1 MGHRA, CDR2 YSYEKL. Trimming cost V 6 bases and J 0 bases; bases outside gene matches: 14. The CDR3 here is CASRPEPGLAVYSTDTQYF. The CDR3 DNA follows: TGCGCCAGCAGACCCGAGCCGGGACTAGCGGTATATAGCACAGATACGCAGTATTTT.

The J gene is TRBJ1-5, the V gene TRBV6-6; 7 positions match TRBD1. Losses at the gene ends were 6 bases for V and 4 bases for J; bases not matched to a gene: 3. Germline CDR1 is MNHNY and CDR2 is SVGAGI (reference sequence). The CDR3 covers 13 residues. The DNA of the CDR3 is TGTGCCAGCAGCGGGACAGAAAATCAGCCCCAGCATTTT. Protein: CASSGTENQPQHF.

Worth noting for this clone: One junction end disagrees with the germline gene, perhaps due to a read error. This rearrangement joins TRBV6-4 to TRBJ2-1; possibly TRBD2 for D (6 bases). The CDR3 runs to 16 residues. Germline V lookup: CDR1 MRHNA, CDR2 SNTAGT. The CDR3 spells CASSYSREISYNEQFF. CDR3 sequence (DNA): TGTGCCAGCAGTTACTCCCGGGAGATCTCCTACAATGAGCAGTTCTTC.

The CDR3 nucleotides are TGTGCCAGTAGTACGGGGCTCCGGTATGGCTACACCTTC. Protein product: CASSTGLRYGYTF. The chain has TRBV19 and TRBJ1-2; D perhaps matches TRBD1 (5 bases). The germline V gene encodes CDR1 LNHDA and CDR2 SQIVND (reference sequence). This CDR3 comprises 13 residues. The V end was cut by 4 bases, the J end by 5 bases, with 11 bases between.

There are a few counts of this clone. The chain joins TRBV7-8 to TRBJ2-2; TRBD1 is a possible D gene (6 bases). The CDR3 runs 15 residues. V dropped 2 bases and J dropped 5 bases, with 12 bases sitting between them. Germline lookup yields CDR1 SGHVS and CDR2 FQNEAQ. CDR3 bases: TGTGCCAGCAGCTTAAGGGACATGGGGACCGGGGAGCTGTTTTTT. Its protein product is CASSLRDMGTGELFF.

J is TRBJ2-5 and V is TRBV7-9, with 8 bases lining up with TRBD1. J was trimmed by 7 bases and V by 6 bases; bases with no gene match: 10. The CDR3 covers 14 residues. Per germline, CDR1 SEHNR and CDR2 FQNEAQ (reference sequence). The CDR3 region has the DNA TGTGCCAGCAGAGGGCTGACAGGGGATGGGACCCAGTACTTC. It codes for CASRGLTGDGTQYF.

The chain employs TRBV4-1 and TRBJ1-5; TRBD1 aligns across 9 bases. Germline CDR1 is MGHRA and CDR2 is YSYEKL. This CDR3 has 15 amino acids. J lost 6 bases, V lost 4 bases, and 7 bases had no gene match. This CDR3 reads CASSPTGGSVQPQHF. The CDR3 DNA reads TGCGCCAGCAGCCCGACAGGGGGATCTGTTCAGCCCCAGCATTTT.

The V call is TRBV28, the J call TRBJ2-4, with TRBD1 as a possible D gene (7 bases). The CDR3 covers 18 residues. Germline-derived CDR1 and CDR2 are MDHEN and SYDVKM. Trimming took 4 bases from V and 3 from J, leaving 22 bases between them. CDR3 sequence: CASSSNVWRGLDKNIQYF. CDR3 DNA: TGTGCCAGCAGTTCAAATGTCTGGAGGGGGCTGGACAAAAACATTCAGTACTTC.

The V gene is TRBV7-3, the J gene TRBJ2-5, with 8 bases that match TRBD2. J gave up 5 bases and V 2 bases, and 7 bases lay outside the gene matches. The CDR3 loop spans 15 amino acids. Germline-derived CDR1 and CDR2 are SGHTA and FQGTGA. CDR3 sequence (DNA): TGTGCCAGCAGCTTACTTAGCGGGATTGGGGAGACCCAGTACTTC. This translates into CASSLLSGIGETQYF.

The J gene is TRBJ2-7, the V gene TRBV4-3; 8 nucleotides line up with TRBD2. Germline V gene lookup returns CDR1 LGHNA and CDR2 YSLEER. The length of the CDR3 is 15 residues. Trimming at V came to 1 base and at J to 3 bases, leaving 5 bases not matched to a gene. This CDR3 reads CASSQALAGDYEQYF. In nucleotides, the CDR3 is TGCGCCAGCAGCCAAGCTCTAGCGGGCGACTACGAGCAGTACTTC.

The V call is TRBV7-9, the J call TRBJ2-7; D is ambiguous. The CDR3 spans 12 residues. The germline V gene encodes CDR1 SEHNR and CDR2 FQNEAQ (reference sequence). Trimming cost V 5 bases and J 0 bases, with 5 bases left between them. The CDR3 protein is CASSASSYEQYF. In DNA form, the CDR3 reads TGTGCCAGCAGCGCAAGCTCCTACGAGCAGTACTTC.

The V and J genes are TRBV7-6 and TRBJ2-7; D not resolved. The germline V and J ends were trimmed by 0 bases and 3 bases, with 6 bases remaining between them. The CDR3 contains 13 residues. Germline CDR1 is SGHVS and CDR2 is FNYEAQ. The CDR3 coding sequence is TGTGCCAGCAGCTTAGCGCCCGACTACGAGCAGTACTTC. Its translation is CASSLAPDYEQYF.

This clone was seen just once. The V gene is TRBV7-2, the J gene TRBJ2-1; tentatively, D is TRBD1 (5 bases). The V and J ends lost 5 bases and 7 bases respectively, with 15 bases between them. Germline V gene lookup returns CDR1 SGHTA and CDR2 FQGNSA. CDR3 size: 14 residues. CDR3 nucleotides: TGTGCCAGCAGCATTAGTTGGACAACGAATGAGCAGTTCTTC. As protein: CASSISWTTNEQFF.